This record covers a single TCR beta chain. The data were taken from a study of blood T cell repertoires in COVID-19. Using immunoSEQ multiplex PCR, the repertoire was profiled, and TCRdb retains in-frame clones only, with some absent. The sample shows around 190,000 clones, approximately 82% of them seen only once. CDR3 length: 15 residues. V was pared by 4 bases and J by 2 bases, with 15 bases between. Germline lookup yields CDR1 SGHTA and CDR2 FQGNSA. The chain employs TRBV7-2 and TRBJ2-7; D is possibly TRBD2 (6 bases). Material: peripheral blood. This receptor was obtained from a human donor in a cohort sampled during active COVID-19. The CDR3 region is CASSSTGTPAYEQYF. CDR3 coding DNA: TGTGCCAGCAGCTCAACCGGGACTCCTGCCTACGAGCAGTACTTC.